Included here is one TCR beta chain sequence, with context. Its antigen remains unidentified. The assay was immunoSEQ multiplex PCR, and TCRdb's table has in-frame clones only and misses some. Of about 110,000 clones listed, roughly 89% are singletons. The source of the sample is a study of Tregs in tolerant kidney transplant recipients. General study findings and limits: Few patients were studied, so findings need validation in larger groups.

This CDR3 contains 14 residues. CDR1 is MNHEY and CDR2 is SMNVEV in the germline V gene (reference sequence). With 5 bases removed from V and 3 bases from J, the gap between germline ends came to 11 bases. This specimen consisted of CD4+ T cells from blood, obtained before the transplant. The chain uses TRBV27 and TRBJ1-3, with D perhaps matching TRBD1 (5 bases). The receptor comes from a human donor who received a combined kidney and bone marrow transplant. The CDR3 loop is CASSRRQGGNTIYF. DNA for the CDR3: TGTGCCAGCAGTCGACGCCAGGGTGGAAACACCATATATTTT.